This T cell receptor (beta chain) was captured by sequencing in a study of T cell responses to AZD1222 COVID-19 vaccine. Study observations and caveats: Researchers report vaccine-associated CD4 TCRs spanning spike, with dominance at 160-218 and 743-854. Increased Spike-specific TCR breadth and depth were observed after two AZD1222 doses. Most donors were white British, females outnumbered males, and clonal diversity was possibly underestimated.

Notes on this clone: The antigen remains undetermined.

The CDR3 totals 15 residues. The germline V and J ends were trimmed by 3 bases and 0 bases, with 9 bases remaining between them. The germline V gene encodes CDR1 SGHTA and CDR2 FQGNSA. The repertoire was sequenced with immunoSEQ multiplex PCR; TCRdb's copy has only in-frame clones and lacks some. The data show fewer than 120,000 clones, 70% to 90% seen once. The rearrangement uses TRBV7-2 and TRBJ1-3; D remains ambiguous. The source was peripheral blood, collected on day 0 of AZD1222 vaccination. This TCR derives from an adult in good health. The CDR3 sequence: CASSLTHYSGNTIYF. The CDR3 nucleotides are TGTGCCAGCAGCTTGACACATTACTCTGGAAACACCATATATTTT.